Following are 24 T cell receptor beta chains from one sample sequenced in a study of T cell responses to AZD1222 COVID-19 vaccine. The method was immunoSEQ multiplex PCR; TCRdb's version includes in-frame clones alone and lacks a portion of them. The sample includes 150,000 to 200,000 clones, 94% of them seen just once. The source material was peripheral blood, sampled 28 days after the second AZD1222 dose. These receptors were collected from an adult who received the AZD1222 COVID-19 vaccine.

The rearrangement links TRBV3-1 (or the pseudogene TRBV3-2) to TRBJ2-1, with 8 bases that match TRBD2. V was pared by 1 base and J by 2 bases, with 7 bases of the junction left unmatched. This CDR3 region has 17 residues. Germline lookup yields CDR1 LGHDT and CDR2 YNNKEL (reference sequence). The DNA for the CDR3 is TGTGCCAGCAGCCAAGCTCACCCTAGCGGGCCCTACAATGAGCAGTTCTTC. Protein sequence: CASSQAHPSGPYNEQFF.

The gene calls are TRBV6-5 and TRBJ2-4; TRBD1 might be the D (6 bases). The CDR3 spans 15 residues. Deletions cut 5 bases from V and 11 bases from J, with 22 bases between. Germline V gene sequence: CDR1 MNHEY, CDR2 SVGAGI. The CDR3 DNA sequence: TGTGCCAGCAGTCCCAGGGGTAGGGGGAGCGCCCTTCAGTACTTC. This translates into CASSPRGRGSALQYF.

In DNA, the CDR3 is TGTGCCTGGAGCACACAGGGTTCTACTGGCTACACCTTC. Its translation is CAWSTQGSTGYTF. The chain recombines TRBV30 with TRBJ1-2; D is possibly TRBD1 (6 bases). The V and J ends lost 3 bases and 7 bases respectively, with 15 bases between them. This CDR3 is 13 amino acids long. Germline V lookup: CDR1 GTSNPN, CDR2 SVGIG (reference sequence).

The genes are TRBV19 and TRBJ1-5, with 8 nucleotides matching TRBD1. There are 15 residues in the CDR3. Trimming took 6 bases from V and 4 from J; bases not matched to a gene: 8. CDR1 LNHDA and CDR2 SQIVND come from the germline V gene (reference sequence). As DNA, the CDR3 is TGTGCCAGTAGCACAACAGGGGGGTTTAATCAGCCCCAGCATTTT. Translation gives CASSTTGGFNQPQHF.

The CDR3, as DNA: TGTGCCACCAGTGCTGGGGGGACCGGGGAGCTGTTTTTT. It specifies CATSAGGTGELFF. The V gene is TRBV24-1, the J gene TRBJ2-2; tentatively, D is TRBD2 (6 bases). Trimming removed 5 bases from V and 5 bases from J, with 8 bases in between. This CDR3 is built from 13 residues. Germline V gene lookup returns CDR1 KGHDR and CDR2 SFDVKD.

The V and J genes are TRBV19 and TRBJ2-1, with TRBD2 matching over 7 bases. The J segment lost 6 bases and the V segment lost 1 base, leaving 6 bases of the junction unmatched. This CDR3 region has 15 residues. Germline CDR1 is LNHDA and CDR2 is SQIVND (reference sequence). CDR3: CASSIGPGTINEQFF. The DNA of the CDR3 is TGTGCCAGTAGTATAGGGCCCGGGACTATCAATGAGCAGTTCTTC.

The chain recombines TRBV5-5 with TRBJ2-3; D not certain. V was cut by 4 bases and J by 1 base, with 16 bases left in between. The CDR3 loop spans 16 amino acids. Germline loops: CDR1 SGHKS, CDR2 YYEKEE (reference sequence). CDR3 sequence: CASSPTPGPRTDTQYF. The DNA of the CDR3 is TGTGCCAGCAGCCCCACCCCGGGCCCCCGCACAGATACGCAGTATTTT.

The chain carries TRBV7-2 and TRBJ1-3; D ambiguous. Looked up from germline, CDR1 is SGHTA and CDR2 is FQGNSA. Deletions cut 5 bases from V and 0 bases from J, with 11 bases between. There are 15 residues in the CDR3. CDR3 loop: CASSLHAISGNTIYF. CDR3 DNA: TGTGCCAGCAGCCTCCACGCCATCTCTGGAAACACCATATATTTT.

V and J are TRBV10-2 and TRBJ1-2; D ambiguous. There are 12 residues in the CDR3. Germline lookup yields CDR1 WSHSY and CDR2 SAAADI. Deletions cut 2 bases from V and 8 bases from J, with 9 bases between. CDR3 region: CASSEVAEGYTF. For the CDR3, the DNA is TGCGCCAGCAGTGAGGTGGCGGAGGGCTACACCTTC.

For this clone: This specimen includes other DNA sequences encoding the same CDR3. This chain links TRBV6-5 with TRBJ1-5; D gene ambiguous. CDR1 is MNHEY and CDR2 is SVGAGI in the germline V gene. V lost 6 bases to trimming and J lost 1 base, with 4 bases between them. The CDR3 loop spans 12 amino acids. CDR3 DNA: TGTGCCAGCAGGGGGAGCAATCAGCCCCAGCATTTT. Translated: CASRGSNQPQHF.

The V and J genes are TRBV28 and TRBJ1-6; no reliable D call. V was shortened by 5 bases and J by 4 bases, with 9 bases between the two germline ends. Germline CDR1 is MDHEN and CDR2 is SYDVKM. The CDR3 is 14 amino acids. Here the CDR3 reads CASSMGQYNSPLHF. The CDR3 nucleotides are TGTGCCAGCAGTATGGGCCAGTATAATTCACCCCTCCACTTT.

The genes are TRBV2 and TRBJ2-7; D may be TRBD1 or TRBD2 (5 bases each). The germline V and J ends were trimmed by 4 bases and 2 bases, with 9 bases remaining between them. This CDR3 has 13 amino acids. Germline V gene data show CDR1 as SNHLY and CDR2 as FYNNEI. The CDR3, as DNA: TGTGCCAGCAGTGGGGGACCTACCTACGAGCAGTACTTC. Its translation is CASSGGPTYEQYF.

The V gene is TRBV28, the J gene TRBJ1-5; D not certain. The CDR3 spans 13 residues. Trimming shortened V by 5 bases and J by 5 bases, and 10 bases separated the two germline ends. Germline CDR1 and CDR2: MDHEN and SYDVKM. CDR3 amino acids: CASSGGLDQPQHF. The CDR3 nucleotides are TGTGCCAGCAGTGGCGGGCTTGATCAGCCCCAGCATTTT. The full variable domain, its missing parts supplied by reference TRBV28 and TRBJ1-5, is DVKVTQSSRYLVKRTGEKVFLECVQDMDHENMFWYRQDPGLGLRLIYFSYDVKMKEKGDIPEGYSVSREKKERFSLILESASTNQTSMYLCASSGGLDQPQHFGDGTRLSIL.

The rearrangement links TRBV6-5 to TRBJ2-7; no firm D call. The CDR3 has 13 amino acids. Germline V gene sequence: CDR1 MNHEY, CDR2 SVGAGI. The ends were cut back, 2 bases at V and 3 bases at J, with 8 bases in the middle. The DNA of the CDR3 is TGTGCCAGCAGTTACAGGGTAAACTACGAGCAGTACTTC. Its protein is CASSYRVNYEQYF.

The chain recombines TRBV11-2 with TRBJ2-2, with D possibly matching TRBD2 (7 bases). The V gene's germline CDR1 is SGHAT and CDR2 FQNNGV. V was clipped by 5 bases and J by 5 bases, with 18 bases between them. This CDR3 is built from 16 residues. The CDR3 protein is CASSPIRGRVTGELFF. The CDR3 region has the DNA TGTGCCAGCAGCCCCATTAGGGGGAGGGTTACCGGGGAGCTGTTTTTT. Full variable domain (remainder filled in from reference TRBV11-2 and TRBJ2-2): EAGVAQSPRYKIIEKRQSVAFWCNPISGHATLYWYQQILGQGPKLLIQFQNNGVVDDSQLPKDRFSAERLKGVDSTLKIQPAKLEDSAVYLCASSPIRGRVTGELFFGEGSRLTVL.

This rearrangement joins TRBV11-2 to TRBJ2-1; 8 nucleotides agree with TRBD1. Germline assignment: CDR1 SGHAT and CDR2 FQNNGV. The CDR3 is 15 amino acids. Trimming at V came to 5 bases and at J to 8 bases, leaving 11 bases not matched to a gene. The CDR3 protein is CASSVGQGAQDEQFF. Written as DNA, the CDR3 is TGTGCCAGCAGCGTTGGGCAGGGGGCGCAGGATGAGCAGTTCTTC.

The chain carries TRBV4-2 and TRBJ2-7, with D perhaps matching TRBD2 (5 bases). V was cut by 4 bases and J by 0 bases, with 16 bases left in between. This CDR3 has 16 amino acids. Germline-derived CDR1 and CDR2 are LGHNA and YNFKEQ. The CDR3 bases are TGTGCCAGCAGCCCCCGTGACGGGGATAGCTCCTACGAGCAGTACTTC. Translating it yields CASSPRDGDSSYEQYF.

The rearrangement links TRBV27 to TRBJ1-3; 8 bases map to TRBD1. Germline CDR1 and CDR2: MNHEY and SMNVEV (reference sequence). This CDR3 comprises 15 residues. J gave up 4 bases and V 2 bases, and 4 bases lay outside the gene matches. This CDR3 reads CASSLQGAPGNTIYF. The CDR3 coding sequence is TGTGCCAGCAGTTTACAGGGGGCGCCAGGAAACACCATATATTTT.

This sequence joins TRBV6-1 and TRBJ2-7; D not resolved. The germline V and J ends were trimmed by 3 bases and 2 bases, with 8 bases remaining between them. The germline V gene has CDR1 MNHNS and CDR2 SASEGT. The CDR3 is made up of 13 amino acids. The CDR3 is CASSDRITYEQYF. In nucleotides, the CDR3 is TGTGCCAGCAGTGACAGAATAACCTACGAGCAGTACTTC.

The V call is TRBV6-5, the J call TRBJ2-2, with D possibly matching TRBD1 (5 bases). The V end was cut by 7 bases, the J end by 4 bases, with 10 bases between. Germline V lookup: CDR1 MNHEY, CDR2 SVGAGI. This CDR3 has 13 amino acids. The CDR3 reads CASNPGITGELFF. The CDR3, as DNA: TGTGCCAGCAATCCAGGGATCACCGGGGAGCTGTTTTTT.

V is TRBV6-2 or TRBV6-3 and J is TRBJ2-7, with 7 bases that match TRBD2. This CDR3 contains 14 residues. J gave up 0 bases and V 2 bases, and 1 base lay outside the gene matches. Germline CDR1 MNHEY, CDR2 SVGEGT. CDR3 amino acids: CASSYGRASYEQYF. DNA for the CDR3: TGTGCCAGCAGTTACGGGAGGGCCTCCTACGAGCAGTACTTC.

CDR3 in amino acids: CSVNRASLMDTQYF. DNA for the CDR3: TGCAGCGTTAACAGGGCTAGCCTGATGGATACGCAGTATTTT. The chain couples TRBV29-1 to TRBJ2-3; D is perhaps TRBD1 (6 bases). Germline V CDR1 and CDR2: SQVTM, ANQGSEA. The CDR3 sequence is 14 residues long. V was pared by 5 bases and J by 6 bases, with 18 bases between.

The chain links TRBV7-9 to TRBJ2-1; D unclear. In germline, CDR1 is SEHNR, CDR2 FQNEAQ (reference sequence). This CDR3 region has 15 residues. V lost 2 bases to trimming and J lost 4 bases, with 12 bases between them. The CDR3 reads CASSLWAGKYNEQFF. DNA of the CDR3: TGTGCCAGCAGCTTATGGGCAGGCAAGTACAATGAGCAGTTCTTC.

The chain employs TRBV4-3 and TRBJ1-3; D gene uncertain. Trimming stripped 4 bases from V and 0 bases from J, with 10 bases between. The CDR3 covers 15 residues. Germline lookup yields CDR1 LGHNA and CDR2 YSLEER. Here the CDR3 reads CASSPGMVSGNTIYF. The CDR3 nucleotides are TGCGCCAGCAGCCCTGGAATGGTCTCTGGAAACACCATATATTTT.